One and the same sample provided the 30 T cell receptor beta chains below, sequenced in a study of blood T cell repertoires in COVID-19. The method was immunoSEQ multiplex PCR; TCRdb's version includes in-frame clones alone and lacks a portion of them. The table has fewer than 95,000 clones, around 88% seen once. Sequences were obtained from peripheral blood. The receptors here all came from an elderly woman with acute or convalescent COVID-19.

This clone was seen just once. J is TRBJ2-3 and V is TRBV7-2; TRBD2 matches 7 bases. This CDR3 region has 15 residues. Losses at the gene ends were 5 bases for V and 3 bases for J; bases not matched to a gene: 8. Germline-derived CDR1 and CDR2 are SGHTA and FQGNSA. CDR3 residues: CASSPGLERTDTQYF. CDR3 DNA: TGTGCCAGCAGCCCTGGACTAGAAAGGACAGATACGCAGTATTTT.

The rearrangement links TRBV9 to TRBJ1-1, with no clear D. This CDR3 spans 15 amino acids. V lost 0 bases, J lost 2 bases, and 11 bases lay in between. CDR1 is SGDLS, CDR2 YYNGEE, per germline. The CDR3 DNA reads TGTGCCAGCAGCGTAGCCGCGGGTTCAAACACTGAAGCTTTCTTT. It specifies CASSVAAGSNTEAFF.

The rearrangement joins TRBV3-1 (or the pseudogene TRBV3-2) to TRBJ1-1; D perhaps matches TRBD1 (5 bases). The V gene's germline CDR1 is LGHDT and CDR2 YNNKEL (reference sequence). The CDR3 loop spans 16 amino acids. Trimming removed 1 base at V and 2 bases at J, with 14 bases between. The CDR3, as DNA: TGTGCCAGCAGCCAAGGTGGGGCAGGTTTTAACACTGAAGCTTTCTTT. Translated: CASSQGGAGFNTEAFF.

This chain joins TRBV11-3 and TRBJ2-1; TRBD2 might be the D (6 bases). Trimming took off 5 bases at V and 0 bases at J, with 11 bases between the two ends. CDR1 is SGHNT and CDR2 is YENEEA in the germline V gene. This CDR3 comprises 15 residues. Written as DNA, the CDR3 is TGTGCCAGCAGCCAAAGCGGGTACTCCTACAATGAGCAGTTCTTC. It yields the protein CASSQSGYSYNEQFF. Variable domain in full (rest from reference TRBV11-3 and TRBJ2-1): EAGVVQSPRYKIIEKKQPVAFWCNPISGHNTLYWYLQNLGQGPELLIRYENEEAVDDSQLPKDRFSAERLKGVDSTLKIQPAELGDSAVYLCASSQSGYSYNEQFFGPGTRLTVL.

Written as DNA, the CDR3 is TGTGCCAGCAGCTTAGACAGGTTTAATTCACCCCTCCACTTT. Its translation is CASSLDRFNSPLHF. The chain couples TRBV5-4 to TRBJ1-6, with D possibly being TRBD1 (6 bases). CDR1 SGHNT and CDR2 YYREEE come from the germline V gene (reference sequence). CDR3 length: 14 residues. Trimming removed 2 bases at V and 6 bases at J, with 9 bases between.

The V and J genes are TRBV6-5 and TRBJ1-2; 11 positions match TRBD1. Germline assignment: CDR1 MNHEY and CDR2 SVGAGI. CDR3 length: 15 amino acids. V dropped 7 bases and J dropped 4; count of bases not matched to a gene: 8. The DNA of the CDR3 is TGTGCCAGCATTTCCCGGACAGGGGGCATCTATGGCTACACCTTC. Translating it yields CASISRTGGIYGYTF.

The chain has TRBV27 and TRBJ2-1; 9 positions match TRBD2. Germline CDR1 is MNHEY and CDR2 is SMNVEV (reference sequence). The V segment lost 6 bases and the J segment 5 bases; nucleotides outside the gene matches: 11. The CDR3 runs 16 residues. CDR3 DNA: TGTGCCAGCAGCCCTAGCGGGGCGACTAGAGACAATGAGCAGTTCTTC. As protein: CASSPSGATRDNEQFF.

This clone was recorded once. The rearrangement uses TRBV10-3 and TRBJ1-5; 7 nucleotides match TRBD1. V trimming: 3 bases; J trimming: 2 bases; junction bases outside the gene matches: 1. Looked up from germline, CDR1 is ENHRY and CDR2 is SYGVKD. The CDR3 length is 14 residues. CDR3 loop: CAISDGQGNQPQHF. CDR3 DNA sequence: TGTGCCATCAGTGACGGACAGGGCAATCAGCCCCAGCATTTT.

CDR3 in DNA: TGTGCCAGCAGCCGACGACAGGGCGGCGGCTACACCTTC. Residues: CASSRRQGGGYTF. The chain combines TRBV12-3 or TRBV12-4 with TRBJ1-2; 7 bases are shared with TRBD1. The CDR3 contains 13 residues. V gave up 6 bases and J gave up 8 bases; unmatched junction bases: 9.

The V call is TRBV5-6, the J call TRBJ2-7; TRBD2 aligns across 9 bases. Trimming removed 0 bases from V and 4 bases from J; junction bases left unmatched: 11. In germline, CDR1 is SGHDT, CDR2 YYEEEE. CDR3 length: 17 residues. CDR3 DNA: TGTGCCAGCAGCTTGGGGGGTAGCGGGAGTATTTTTTACGAGCAGTACTTC. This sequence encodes CASSLGGSGSIFYEQYF.

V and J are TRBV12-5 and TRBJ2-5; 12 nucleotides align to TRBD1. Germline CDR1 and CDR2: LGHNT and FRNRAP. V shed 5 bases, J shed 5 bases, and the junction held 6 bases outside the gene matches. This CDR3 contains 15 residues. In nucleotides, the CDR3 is TGTGCTAGTGGTCCCGGGACAGGGGGCCAGGAGACCCAGTACTTC. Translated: CASGPGTGGQETQYF.

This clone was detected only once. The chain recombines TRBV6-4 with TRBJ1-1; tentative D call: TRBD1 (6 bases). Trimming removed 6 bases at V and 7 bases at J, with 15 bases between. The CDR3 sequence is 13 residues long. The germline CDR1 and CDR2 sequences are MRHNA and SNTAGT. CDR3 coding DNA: TGTGCCAGCAGGCCCGACAGGTTCGGTGAAGCTTTCTTT. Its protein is CASRPDRFGEAFF.

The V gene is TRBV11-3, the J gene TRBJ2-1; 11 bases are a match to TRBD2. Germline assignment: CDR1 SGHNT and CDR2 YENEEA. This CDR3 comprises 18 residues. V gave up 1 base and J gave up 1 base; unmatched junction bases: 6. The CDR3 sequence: CASSLVAGGLGSYNEQFF. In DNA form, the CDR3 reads TGTGCCAGCAGCTTAGTAGCGGGGGGGCTAGGGTCCTACAATGAGCAGTTCTTC.

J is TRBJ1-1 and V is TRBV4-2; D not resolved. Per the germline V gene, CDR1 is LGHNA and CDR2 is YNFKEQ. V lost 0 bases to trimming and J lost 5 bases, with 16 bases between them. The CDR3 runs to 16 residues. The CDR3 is CASSQERPGSITEAFF. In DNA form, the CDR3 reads TGTGCCAGCAGCCAAGAAAGGCCGGGGAGCATAACTGAAGCTTTCTTT.

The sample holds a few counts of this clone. The CDR3 DNA is TGTGCCAGCAGCCAGGCCCGGGAGGGCGGGGGGGCCAGAGAGACCCAGTACTTC. This encodes CASSQAREGGGARETQYF. This chain uses TRBV3-1 (or the pseudogene TRBV3-2) with TRBJ2-5; 9 bases map to TRBD2. V was clipped by 3 bases and J by 4 bases; unmatched bases: 15. Germline CDR1 LGHDT, CDR2 YNNKEL (reference sequence). This CDR3 has 18 amino acids.

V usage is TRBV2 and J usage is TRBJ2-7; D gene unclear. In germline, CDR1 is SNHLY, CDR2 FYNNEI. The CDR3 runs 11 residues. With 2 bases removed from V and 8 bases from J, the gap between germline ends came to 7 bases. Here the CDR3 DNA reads TGTGCCAGCAGTGAACTCTCCCAGCAGTACTTC. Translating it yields CASSELSQQYF.

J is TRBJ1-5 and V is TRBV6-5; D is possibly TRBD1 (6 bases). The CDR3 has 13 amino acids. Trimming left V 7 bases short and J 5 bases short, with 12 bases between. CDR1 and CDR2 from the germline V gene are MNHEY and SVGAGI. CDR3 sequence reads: CASNGGADQPQHF. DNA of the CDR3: TGTGCCAGCAACGGGGGGGCCGATCAGCCCCAGCATTTT.

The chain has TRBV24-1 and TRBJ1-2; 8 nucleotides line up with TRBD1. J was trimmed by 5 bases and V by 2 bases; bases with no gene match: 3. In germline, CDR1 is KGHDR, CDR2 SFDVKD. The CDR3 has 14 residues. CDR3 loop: CATSDSHRGYGYTF. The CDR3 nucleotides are TGTGCCACCAGTGATTCCCACAGGGGGTATGGCTACACCTTC.

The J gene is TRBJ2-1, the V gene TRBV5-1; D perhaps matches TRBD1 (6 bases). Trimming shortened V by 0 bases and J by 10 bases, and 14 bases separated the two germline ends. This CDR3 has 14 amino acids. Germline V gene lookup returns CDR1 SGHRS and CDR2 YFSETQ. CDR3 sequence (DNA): TGCGCCAGCAGCTTGGCCAGGGGCGCTGTGGAGCAGTTCTTC. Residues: CASSLARGAVEQFF.

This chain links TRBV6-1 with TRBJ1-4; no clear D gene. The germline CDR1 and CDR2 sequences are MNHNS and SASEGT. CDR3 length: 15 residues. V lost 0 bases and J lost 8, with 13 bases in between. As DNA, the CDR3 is TGTGCCAGCAGTGAAGCGAAAGTGCGAGGGGAAAAACTGTTTTTT. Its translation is CASSEAKVRGEKLFF.

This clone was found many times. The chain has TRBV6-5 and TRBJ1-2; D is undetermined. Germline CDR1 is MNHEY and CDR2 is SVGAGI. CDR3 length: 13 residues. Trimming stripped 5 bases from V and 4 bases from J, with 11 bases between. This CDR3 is CASSPHESYGYTF. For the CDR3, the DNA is TGTGCCAGCAGTCCACACGAATCCTATGGCTACACCTTC.

This CDR3 is CAWSVQPPGSGNTIYF. The CDR3 DNA is TGTGCCTGGAGTGTACAGCCACCGGGGTCTGGAAACACCATATATTTT. The chain is built from TRBV30 and TRBJ1-3; no definite D call. Germline V gene data show CDR1 as GTSNPN and CDR2 as SVGIG (reference sequence). The ends were cut back, 0 bases at V and 1 base at J, with 13 bases in the middle. CDR3 length: 16 amino acids. Filled out from reference TRBV30 and TRBJ1-3, the complete variable domain reads SQTIHQWPATLVQPVGSPLSLECTVEGTSNPNLYWYRQAAGRGLQLLFYSVGIGQISSEVPQNLSASRPQDRQFILSSKKLLLSDSGFYLCAWSVQPPGSGNTIYFGEGSWLTVV.

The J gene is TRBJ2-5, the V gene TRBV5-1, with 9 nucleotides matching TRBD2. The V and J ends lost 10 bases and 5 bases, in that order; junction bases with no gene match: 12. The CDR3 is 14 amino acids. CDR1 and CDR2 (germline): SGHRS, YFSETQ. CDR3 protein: CARRGGGAVETQYF. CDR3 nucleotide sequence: TGCGCCCGCCGGGGCGGGGGGGCGGTGGAGACCCAGTACTTC.

CDR3 residues: CASSPGQFNQPQHF. DNA for the CDR3: TGTGCCAGCAGCCCCGGACAGTTCAATCAGCCCCAGCATTTT. This chain joins TRBV6-5 and TRBJ1-5; possible D gene TRBD1, 6 bases. Germline V gene sequence: CDR1 MNHEY, CDR2 SVGAGI. V lost 6 bases, J lost 3 bases, and 12 bases lay in between. This CDR3 contains 14 residues.

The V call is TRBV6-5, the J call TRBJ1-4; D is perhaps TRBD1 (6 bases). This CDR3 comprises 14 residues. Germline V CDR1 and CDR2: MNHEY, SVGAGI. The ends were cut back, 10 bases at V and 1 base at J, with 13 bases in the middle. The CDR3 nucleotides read TGTGCCACCCAGGGGTGGGGAACTAATGAAAAACTGTTTTTT. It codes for CATQGWGTNEKLFF.

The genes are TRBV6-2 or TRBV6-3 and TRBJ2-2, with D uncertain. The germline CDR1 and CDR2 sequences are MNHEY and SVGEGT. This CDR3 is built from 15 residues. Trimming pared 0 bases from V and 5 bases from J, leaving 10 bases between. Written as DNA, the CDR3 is TGTGCCAGCAGTTACTCCTCGGAGTTGACCGGGGAGCTGTTTTTT. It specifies CASSYSSELTGELFF.

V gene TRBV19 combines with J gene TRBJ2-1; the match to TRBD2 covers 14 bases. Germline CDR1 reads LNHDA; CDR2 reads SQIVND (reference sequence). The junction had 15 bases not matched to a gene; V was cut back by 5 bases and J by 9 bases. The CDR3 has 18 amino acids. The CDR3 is CASSLSGTSGSRLGEQFF. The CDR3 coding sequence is TGTGCCAGTAGTCTCTCCGGGACTAGCGGGAGTAGGCTGGGTGAGCAGTTCTTC.

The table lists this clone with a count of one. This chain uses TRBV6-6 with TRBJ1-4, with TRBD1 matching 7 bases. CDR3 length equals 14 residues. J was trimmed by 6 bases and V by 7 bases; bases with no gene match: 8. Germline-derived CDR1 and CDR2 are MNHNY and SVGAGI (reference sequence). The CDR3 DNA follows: TGTGCCAGCACTTTTAGACAGGGCGATGAAAAACTGTTTTTT. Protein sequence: CASTFRQGDEKLFF.

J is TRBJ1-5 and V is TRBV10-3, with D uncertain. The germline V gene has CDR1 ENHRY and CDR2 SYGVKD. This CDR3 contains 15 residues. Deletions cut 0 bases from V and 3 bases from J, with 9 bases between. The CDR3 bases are TGTGCCATCAGTGAGTCCACGGGGAACAATCAGCCCCAGCATTTT. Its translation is CAISESTGNNQPQHF.

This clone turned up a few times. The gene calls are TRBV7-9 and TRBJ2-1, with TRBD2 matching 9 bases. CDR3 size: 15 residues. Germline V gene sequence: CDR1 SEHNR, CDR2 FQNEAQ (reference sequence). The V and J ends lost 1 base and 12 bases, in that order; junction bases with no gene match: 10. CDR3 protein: CASSLGQRGAWVQFF. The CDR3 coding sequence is TGTGCCAGCAGCTTAGGCCAGCGGGGGGCCTGGGTGCAGTTCTTC.